These 6 T cell receptor beta chains were all obtained from the same sample, sequenced in a study of cytomegalovirus exposure and HLA in healthy donors. Clones were sequenced by immunoSEQ multiplex PCR, and TCRdb holds only the in-frame ones, with some missing. Counted here are 150,000 to 200,000 clones, around 85% occurring once; the ten biggest clones make up approximately 15%. The sequenced material came from PBMCs. Every receptor here comes from a man younger than 35 in good health and CMV-seropositive.

The V and J genes are TRBV6-5 and TRBJ2-2, with TRBD1 matching over 8 bases. This CDR3 has 13 residues. Trimming at V came to 6 bases and at J to 6 bases, leaving 3 bases not matched to a gene. The germline CDR1 and CDR2 sequences are MNHEY and SVGAGI. CDR3 sequence: CASSIQGAGELFF. The CDR3, as DNA: TGTGCCAGCAGCATACAGGGGGCCGGGGAGCTGTTTTTT.

V is TRBV4-1 and J is TRBJ2-7, with 15 nucleotides matching TRBD2. This CDR3 contains 17 residues. Germline CDR1 reads MGHRA; CDR2 reads YSYEKL. The V segment lost 5 bases and the J segment 2 bases; nucleotides outside the gene matches: 7. CDR3 sequence: CASSFGLAGGHAYEQYF. Here the CDR3 DNA reads TGCGCCAGCAGCTTTGGACTAGCGGGGGGGCATGCCTACGAGCAGTACTTC.

The CDR3 loop is CASSKTSFSDTQYF. CDR3 DNA sequence: TGTGCCAGCAGCAAAACTAGCTTTTCAGATACGCAGTATTTT. V and J are TRBV7-8 and TRBJ2-3, with D possibly TRBD2 on 6 matching bases. The V gene's germline CDR1 is SGHVS and CDR2 FQNEAQ. Trimming removed 5 bases at V and 4 bases at J, with 13 bases between. There are 14 residues in the CDR3. Full variable domain (outside the CDR3, taken from reference TRBV7-8 and TRBJ2-3): GAGVSQSPRYKVAKRGQDVALRCDPISGHVSLFWYQQALGQGPEFLTYFQNEAQLDKSGLPSDRFFAERPEGSVSTLKIQRTQQEDSAVYLCASSKTSFSDTQYFGPGTRLTVL.

The chain uses TRBV6-1 and TRBJ1-4, with D possibly TRBD1 on 5 matching bases. V was trimmed by 2 bases and J by 8 bases, leaving 15 bases between them. Germline values: CDR1 MNHNS, CDR2 SASEGT. The CDR3 has 15 amino acids. The CDR3 loop is CASSESREGYEKLFF. The CDR3 DNA reads TGTGCCAGCAGTGAATCGAGGGAGGGGTACGAAAAACTGTTTTTT.

The chain has TRBV29-1 and TRBJ2-3; 9 bases agree with TRBD1. Germline CDR1 reads SQVTM; CDR2 reads ANQGSEA. The CDR3 has 14 residues. Germline trimming cut 3 bases from V and 6 bases from J; bases unmatched to any gene: 7. The CDR3 is CSVDVTGGMDTQYF. CDR3 nucleotide sequence: TGCAGCGTTGATGTAACAGGGGGCATGGATACGCAGTATTTT.

This clone was counted only a few times. The chain uses TRBV28 and TRBJ2-5, with TRBD2 as a possible D gene (7 bases). The CDR3 sequence is 14 residues long. CDR1 is MDHEN and CDR2 is SYDVKM in the germline V gene. Trimming left V 6 bases short and J 4 bases short, with 15 bases between. The chain's CDR3 is CASRTSGGAETQYF. CDR3 in DNA: TGTGCCAGCAGGACCTCGGGGGGCGCAGAGACCCAGTACTTC.